One and the same sample provided the 29 T cell receptor beta chains below, sequenced in a study of T cell repertoires in cytomegalovirus infection. MiXCR was run by TCRdb on the reads, yielding one entry per CDR3 protein. The sample shows fewer than 700,000 distinct CDR3 sequences, 24% of them seen only once. The sequencing sample was made of CD8+ T cells from PBMCs. The receptors were gathered from a human donor in good health (CMV status not recorded). Some clones in this sample may be carry-over from other donors' samples.

V is TRBV11-1 and J is TRBJ2-2, with D uncertain. V was trimmed by 1 base and J by 5 bases, leaving 14 bases between them. Germline V CDR1 and CDR2: SGHAT, FQDESV (reference sequence). The CDR3 is made up of 16 amino acids. The CDR3 DNA reads TGTGCCAGCAGCTTAGGCCGGGCCAGGATGACCGGGGAGCTGTTTTTT. Protein: CASSLGRARMTGELFF.

In its sample, this clonotype was seen a few times. The chain links TRBV12-3 or TRBV12-4 to TRBJ1-5; 9 bases line up with TRBD1. Germline trimming cut 6 bases from V and 5 bases from J; bases unmatched to any gene: 8. The CDR3 contains 15 residues. This CDR3 is CASSHGQGSDQPQHF. In nucleotides, the CDR3 is TGTGCCAGCAGCCATGGACAGGGGAGTGATCAGCCCCAGCATTTT.

This rearrangement joins TRBV28 to TRBJ2-7, with D uncertain. The CDR3 contains 14 residues. Deletions cut 3 bases from V and 2 bases from J, with 11 bases between. Germline V gives CDR1 MDHEN, CDR2 SYDVKM. The DNA of the CDR3 is TGTGCCAGCAGTTTGGGAATCTACCCCTACGAGCAGTACGTC. Its translation: CASSLGIYPYEQYV.

The chain uses TRBV28 and TRBJ2-7, with 10 bases lining up with TRBD1. Germline assignment: CDR1 MDHEN and CDR2 SYDVKM. This CDR3 comprises 15 residues. Unmatched junction bases numbered 5, after V lost 3 bases and J lost 3 bases. CDR3 residues: CASSFKGQGGYEQYV. The CDR3 DNA is TGTGCCAGCAGTTTCAAAGGACAGGGGGGCTACGAGCAGTACGTC.

The chain links TRBV29-1 to TRBJ2-1, with 9 bases matching TRBD1. Germline CDR1 is SQVTM and CDR2 is ANQGSEA. Losses at the gene ends were 4 bases for V and 4 bases for J; bases not matched to a gene: 5. This CDR3 comprises 14 residues. The CDR3 DNA reads TGCAGCGTTGCTCGACAGGGGGATTACAATGAGCAGTTCTTC. Its protein is CSVARQGDYNEQFF.

CDR3 coding DNA: TGTGCCAGCAGCCAAGAAGAAGGGGGGGAGACCCAGTACTTC. It translates to CASSQEEGGETQYF. This chain uses TRBV4-2 with TRBJ2-5; D may correspond to TRBD1 or TRBD2 (6 bases each). Between the trimmed V and J ends, which lost 0 bases and 5 bases, there was a span of 10 bases. CDR1 LGHNA and CDR2 YNFKEQ come from the germline V gene. This CDR3 has 14 residues.

There are a few counts of this clonotype. The chain couples TRBV14 to TRBJ1-1, with D perhaps matching TRBD1 (6 bases). The CDR3 loop spans 17 amino acids. V was cut by 0 bases and J by 5 bases, with 19 bases left in between. Germline V CDR1 and CDR2: SGHDN, FVKESK. CDR3 sequence reads: CASSQDAWGQGGTEAFF. The DNA for the CDR3 is TGTGCCAGCAGCCAAGATGCGTGGGGACAAGGTGGGACTGAAGCTTTCTTT.

On this clonotype: At one end the junction does not follow the germline gene, possibly because of a read error. The chain recombines TRBV6-6 with TRBJ2-1; D is possibly TRBD2 (6 bases). CDR1 is MNHNY, CDR2 SVGAGI, per germline (reference sequence). The CDR3 consists of 15 residues. Written as DNA, the CDR3 is TGTGCCAACAGTACCCGGGGGTTCCTTTACAATGAGCAGTTCTTC. This translates into CANSTRGFLYNEQFF.

This clonotype was counted ten times or more. This chain joins TRBV12-3 or TRBV12-4 and TRBJ1-1; D remains unclear. Trimming took 5 bases from V and 3 from J, leaving 16 bases between them. The CDR3 contains 15 residues. CDR3 region: CASSLGLVRDTEAFF. The CDR3 DNA sequence: TGTGCCAGCAGTCTCGGGCTAGTCCGGGACACTGAAGCTTTCTTT.

V and J are TRBV14 and TRBJ2-1; D is uncertain. Germline V CDR1 and CDR2: SGHDN, FVKESK. The CDR3 loop spans 14 amino acids. The V end lost 2 bases, the J end lost 5 bases, and 10 bases lay between the germline ends. CDR3: CASSQWPPNNEQFF. The DNA of the CDR3 is TGTGCCAGCAGCCAATGGCCACCCAACAATGAGCAGTTCTTC.

V gene TRBV7-8 combines with J gene TRBJ2-1; D gene unclear. Germline V gene lookup returns CDR1 SGHVS and CDR2 FQNEAQ. The CDR3 totals 13 residues. V dropped 5 bases and J dropped 8 bases, with 13 bases sitting between them. The DNA of the CDR3 is TGTGCCAGCAGCCCCCGATCCCTCGATGAGCAGTTCTTC. Residues: CASSPRSLDEQFF.

This clonotype was recorded at least ten times. This chain connects TRBV7-9 to TRBJ1-1; no definite D call. Germline CDR1 SEHNR, CDR2 FQNEAQ (reference sequence). The CDR3 extends over 17 amino acids. V gave up 0 bases and J gave up 0 bases, with 14 bases separating them. CDR3: CASSLARVPLMNTEAFF. Here the CDR3 DNA reads TGTGCCAGCAGCTTAGCGCGCGTACCTCTTATGAACACTGAAGCTTTCTTT.

This rearrangement joins TRBV28 to TRBJ2-1, with D perhaps matching TRBD1 or TRBD2 (6 bases each). Germline loops: CDR1 MDHEN, CDR2 SYDVKM. This CDR3 is 18 amino acids long. V lost 4 bases to trimming and J lost 1 base, with 20 bases between them. CDR3 in amino acids: CASSSLAYGGHSYNEQFF. CDR3 bases: TGTGCCAGCAGTTCCCTAGCGTACGGGGGCCATTCCTACAATGAGCAGTTCTTC.

The chain employs TRBV23-1 and TRBJ1-1; 7 nucleotides line up with TRBD1. TRBV23-1 is flagged as an ORF with uncertain function. After removal of 11 bases from V and 1 base from J, the junction contained 10 bases not matched to a gene. CDR3 size: 14 residues. CDR3 bases: TGCGCCGGGCACCGTCACAGGGGGAACACTGAAGCTTTCTTT. This sequence encodes CAGHRHRGNTEAFF.

In its sample, this clonotype was seen many times. The chain employs TRBV7-2 and TRBJ2-7; TRBD1 aligns across 10 bases. The V segment lost 3 bases and the J segment 2 bases; nucleotides outside the gene matches: 4. CDR3 length: 15 residues. CDR1 SGHTA and CDR2 FQGNSA come from the germline V gene. The DNA for the CDR3 is TGTGCCAGCAGCTTTGGGACAGGGGTCGCCTACGAGCAGTACGTC. Protein: CASSFGTGVAYEQYV.

This clonotype was observed a few times. The rearrangement links TRBV6-6 to TRBJ2-7; possibly TRBD1 for D (6 bases). The V gene lost 7 bases and the J gene lost 2 bases, with 30 bases spanning the gap. This CDR3 region has 19 residues. Germline loops: CDR1 MNHNY, CDR2 SVGAGI (reference sequence). The chain's CDR3 is CASTPLRAGDARGPYEQYV. CDR3 bases: TGTGCCAGCACGCCGTTGAGGGCAGGGGACGCTCGAGGGCCCTACGAGCAGTACGTC.

In DNA, the CDR3 is TGTGCCAGCAGCCTGCTACGGGGAGGCACTGAAGCTTTCTTT. It is translated as CASSLLRGGTEAFF. The rearrangement links TRBV14 to TRBJ1-1; the D is unclear. Trimming stripped 4 bases from V and 4 bases from J, with 13 bases between. The V gene's germline CDR1 is SGHDN and CDR2 FVKESK. This CDR3 contains 14 residues.

J is TRBJ1-2 and V is TRBV20-1; 8 bases fit TRBD1. V lost 3 bases, J lost 7 bases, and 7 bases stayed unmatched. Germline values: CDR1 DFQATT, CDR2 SNEGSKA (reference sequence). The CDR3 contains 13 residues. The DNA of the CDR3 is TGCAGTGCTAGCGGGCAGGGGGCGTCTGGCTACACCTTC. This codes for CSASGQGASGYTF.

This clonotype was picked up a small number of times. V and J are TRBV20-1 and TRBJ1-2; tentative D call: TRBD1 (5 bases). The CDR3 has 13 amino acids. Germline loops: CDR1 DFQATT, CDR2 SNEGSKA (reference sequence). V was pared by 6 bases and J by 0 bases, with 11 bases between. This CDR3 is CSATDSPNYGYTF. Here the CDR3 DNA reads TGCAGTGCAACCGACAGCCCTAACTATGGCTACACCTTC.

The chain is built from TRBV29-1 and TRBJ2-5; 9 nucleotides align to TRBD2. The CDR3 loop spans 12 amino acids. J lost 3 bases, V lost 6 bases, and 2 bases had no gene match. From germline, CDR1 is SQVTM and CDR2 ANQGSEA. As DNA, the CDR3 is TGCAGCGTACCTAGCGGGGAAGAGACCCAGTACTTC. This encodes CSVPSGEETQYF. Full variable domain (remainder filled in from reference TRBV29-1 and TRBJ2-5): SAVISQKPSRDICQRGTSLTIQCQVDSQVTMMFWYRQQPGQSLTLIATANQGSEATYESGFVIDKFPISRPNLTFSTLTVSNMSPEDSSIYLCSVPSGEETQYFGPGTRLLVL.

This clonotype turned up a few times. This sequence joins TRBV3-1 and TRBJ1-2; D is perhaps TRBD1 (5 bases). The germline V gene has CDR1 LGHDT and CDR2 YNNKEL (reference sequence). V was pared by 2 bases and J by 4 bases, with 17 bases between. This CDR3 comprises 16 residues. The CDR3 region has the DNA TGTGCCAGCAGCCAATCCCGGGACCGACGCGGCTATGGCTACACCTTC. Translating gives CASSQSRDRRGYGYTF.

This clonotype was observed a few times. This chain connects TRBV20-1 to TRBJ2-7, with D tentatively TRBD1 (6 bases). Germline V gives CDR1 DFQATT, CDR2 SNEGSKA (reference sequence). The CDR3 spans 13 residues. Trimming took 5 bases from V and 2 from J, leaving 13 bases between them. CDR3: CSAFRQVPYEQYF. The CDR3 DNA is TGCAGTGCTTTTCGACAGGTCCCCTACGAGCAGTACTTC.

The chain employs TRBV12-3 or TRBV12-4 and TRBJ2-1, with 9 bases fitting TRBD2. V lost 8 bases to trimming and J lost 8 bases; unmatched junction nucleotides: 16. The CDR3 consists of 16 residues. In nucleotides, the CDR3 is TGTGCCAGCCTTGGACCGTCTGCGGGGGGGCCTTATGAGCAGTTCTTC. Its translation: CASLGPSAGGPYEQFF.

This clonotype was seen many times. The CDR3, as DNA: TGTGCCAGCACTATCATAAAGACCGGGGAGCTGTTTTTT. Protein sequence: CASTIIKTGELFF. V gene TRBV7-6 combines with J gene TRBJ2-2; no definite D call. Trimming cost V 7 bases and J 5 bases, with 11 bases left between them. The CDR3 has 13 amino acids. Germline assignment: CDR1 SGHVS and CDR2 FNYEAQ.

This clonotype came up a few times. The chain's CDR3 is CASHPPYLEQFF. DNA of the CDR3: TGTGCCAGCCACCCCCCCTACTTGGAGCAGTTCTTC. The genes are TRBV2 and TRBJ2-1, with unresolved D. Germline CDR1 and CDR2: SNHLY and FYNNEI. V was pared by 8 bases and J by 10 bases, with 15 bases between. The CDR3 spans 12 residues.

This clonotype appeared many times. The chain is built from TRBV11-3 and TRBJ2-7; D remains unclear. The CDR3 is 13 amino acids. Germline CDR1 and CDR2: SGHNT and YENEEA. Trimming removed 3 bases at V and 1 base at J, with 7 bases between. The CDR3: CASSFSPSYEQYF. The CDR3 DNA follows: TGTGCCAGCAGCTTTAGCCCTTCCTACGAGCAGTACTTC. The full variable domain, rest sourced from reference TRBV11-3 and TRBJ2-7, is EAGVVQSPRYKIIEKKQPVAFWCNPISGHNTLYWYLQNLGQGPELLIRYENEEAVDDSQLPKDRFSAERLKGVDSTLKIQPAELGDSAVYLCASSFSPSYEQYFGPGTRLTVT.

This clonotype appeared many times. V gene TRBV4-1 combines with J gene TRBJ2-2; no clear D. V lost 1 base to trimming and J lost 3 bases, with 9 bases between them. Germline V gene sequence: CDR1 MGHRA, CDR2 YSYEKL. The CDR3 contains 15 residues. The CDR3 region is CASSQGARDTGELFF. CDR3 nucleotide sequence: TGCGCCAGCAGCCAAGGGGCTCGGGACACCGGGGAGCTGTTTTTT.

Only a few counts were recorded for this clonotype. This may stem from a read error, because a much larger clone lies one nucleotide away. The rearrangement joins TRBV9 to TRBJ2-1; D remains ambiguous. The V end lost 0 bases, the J end lost 4 bases, and 2 bases lay between the germline ends. Germline loops: CDR1 SGDLS, CDR2 YYNGEE. This CDR3 has 12 amino acids. CDR3 sequence reads: CASSVEYNEQFF. Written as DNA, the CDR3 is TGTGCCAGCAGCGTAGAGTACAATGAGCAGTTCTTC.

The table lists this clonotype with a few counts. The chain employs TRBV29-1 and TRBJ2-2, with D perhaps matching TRBD1 or TRBD2 (5 bases each). V lost 4 bases to trimming and J lost 2 bases, with 14 bases between them. This CDR3 comprises 15 residues. The germline gives CDR1 SQVTM, CDR2 ANQGSEA. The CDR3 here is CSVAPGPFNTGELFF. In DNA form, the CDR3 reads TGCAGCGTTGCACCGGGGCCTTTCAACACCGGGGAGCTGTTTTTT.